These 10 T cell receptor beta chains originate from one sample sequenced in a study of shared clonotypes between healthy human individuals. Only CD45RO-negative cells positively selected for CCR7 counted as naive CD8 cells, so terminally differentiated effector memory CD45RA+ cells were excluded. Sequencing used immunoSEQ multiplex PCR; TCRdb keeps in-frame clones, though not all of them. Here the sample spans about 800,000 clones, about 96% being singletons. Input material: naive CD8+ T cells sorted from blood. All receptors come from a man aged 25 to 40 in good health.

This chain joins TRBV29-1 and TRBJ2-2, with D unclear. Germline V gives CDR1 SQVTM, CDR2 ANQGSEA. This CDR3 contains 12 residues. The germline V and J ends were trimmed by 3 bases and 4 bases, with 6 bases remaining between them. In nucleotides, the CDR3 is TGCAGCGTTGAGTGGGGCACCGGGGAGCTGTTTTTT. This encodes CSVEWGTGELFF.

The chain couples TRBV13 to TRBJ2-3; D possibly corresponds to TRBD2 (7 bases). V was trimmed by 6 bases and J by 7 bases, leaving 26 bases between them. Germline values: CDR1 PRHDT, CDR2 FYEKMQ (reference sequence). This CDR3 has 17 residues. CDR3 nucleotides: TGTGCCAGCAGTCCTAGGGAGGGGGGGCCCCCAGTAAATACGCAGTATTTT. Protein product: CASSPREGGPPVNTQYF.

CDR3 residues: CASSLAQGGIYEQYF. Here the CDR3 DNA reads TGTGCCAGCAGCTTAGCACAGGGTGGGATCTACGAGCAGTACTTC. This rearrangement joins TRBV7-9 to TRBJ2-7; TRBD1 might be the D (6 bases). V dropped 0 bases and J dropped 3 bases, with 12 bases sitting between them. The CDR3 extends over 15 amino acids. Germline V gene lookup returns CDR1 SEHNR and CDR2 FQNEAQ (reference sequence).

The CDR3 sequence is CASSKGQSGELFF. In DNA, the CDR3 is TGTGCCAGCAGTAAAGGACAGTCCGGGGAGCTGTTTTTT. The V gene is TRBV6-5, the J gene TRBJ2-2, with a possible D match to TRBD1 (6 bases). Deletions cut 5 bases from V and 6 bases from J, with 10 bases between. This CDR3 contains 13 residues. Germline V gives CDR1 MNHEY, CDR2 SVGAGI.

In regard to this clone: The sample has other DNA sequences that encode this CDR3 too. The gene calls are TRBV9 and TRBJ2-2, with D unclear. The CDR3 is 12 amino acids. From germline, CDR1 is SGDLS and CDR2 YYNGEE. V was trimmed by 0 bases and J by 6 bases, leaving 3 bases between them. CDR3 in amino acids: CASSVVPGELFF. The CDR3 bases are TGTGCCAGCAGCGTAGTTCCCGGGGAGCTGTTTTTT.

The chain's CDR3 is CASSEATSGGPYEQYF. CDR3 DNA: TGTGCCAGCAGTGAAGCAACTAGCGGAGGTCCTTACGAGCAGTACTTC. The V and J genes are TRBV6-1 and TRBJ2-7; TRBD2 matches at 8 bases. The length of the CDR3 is 16 residues. Germline V gene lookup returns CDR1 MNHNS and CDR2 SASEGT. The V gene end was trimmed by 0 bases and the J gene end by 4 bases; junction bases not matched to a gene: 8.

This clone was detected only once. V gene TRBV15 combines with J gene TRBJ2-7; possible D gene TRBD1, 6 bases. CDR1 is LNHNV, CDR2 YYDKDF, per germline (reference sequence). The CDR3 is 15 residues long. Trimming removed 3 bases from V and 7 bases from J, with 19 bases in between. The chain's CDR3 is CATSSTGTPSREQYF. CDR3 nucleotide sequence: TGTGCCACCAGCAGTACCGGGACACCGAGTAGGGAGCAGTACTTC.

The V gene is TRBV7-9, the J gene TRBJ2-5; possibly TRBD2 for D (5 bases). Germline CDR1 and CDR2: SEHNR and FQNEAQ (reference sequence). The CDR3 length is 14 residues. The V end was cut by 2 bases, the J end by 3 bases, with 10 bases between. CDR3 sequence: CASSLLRVEETQYF. The CDR3 nucleotides read TGTGCCAGCAGCTTATTGCGGGTGGAAGAGACCCAGTACTTC.

The rearrangement links TRBV28 to TRBJ2-3; 7 bases agree with TRBD2. V lost 5 bases, J lost 5 bases, and 7 bases stayed unmatched. This CDR3 is 14 amino acids long. Germline loops: CDR1 MDHEN, CDR2 SYDVKM. This CDR3 is CASSRAGRGDTQYF. CDR3 nucleotide sequence: TGTGCCAGCAGTAGAGCGGGGAGGGGAGATACGCAGTATTTT.

V gene TRBV30 combines with J gene TRBJ1-2; perhaps TRBD1 as D (5 bases). V dropped 0 bases and J dropped 8 bases, with 13 bases sitting between them. Germline assignment: CDR1 GTSNPN and CDR2 SVGIG (reference sequence). The CDR3 has 13 amino acids. The CDR3 here is CAWSVQEGSGYTF. CDR3 DNA sequence: TGTGCCTGGAGTGTACAAGAGGGGTCCGGCTACACCTTC. The whole variable domain, filled in from reference TRBV30 and TRBJ1-2, reads SQTIHQWPATLVQPVGSPLSLECTVEGTSNPNLYWYRQAAGRGLQLLFYSVGIGQISSEVPQNLSASRPQDRQFILSSKKLLLSDSGFYLCAWSVQEGSGYTFGSGTRLTVV.